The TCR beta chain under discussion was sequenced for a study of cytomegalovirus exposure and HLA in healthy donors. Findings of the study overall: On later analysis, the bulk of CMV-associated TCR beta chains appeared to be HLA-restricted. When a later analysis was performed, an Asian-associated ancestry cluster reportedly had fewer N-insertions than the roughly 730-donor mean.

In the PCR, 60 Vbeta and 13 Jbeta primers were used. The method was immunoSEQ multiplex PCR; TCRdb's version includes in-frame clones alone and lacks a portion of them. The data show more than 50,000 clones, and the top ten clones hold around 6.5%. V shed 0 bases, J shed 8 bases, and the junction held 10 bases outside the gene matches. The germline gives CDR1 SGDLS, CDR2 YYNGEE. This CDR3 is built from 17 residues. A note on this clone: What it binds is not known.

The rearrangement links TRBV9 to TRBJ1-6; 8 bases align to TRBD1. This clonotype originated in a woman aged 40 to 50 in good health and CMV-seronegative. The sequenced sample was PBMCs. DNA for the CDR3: TGTGCCAGCAGCGTAGACGCCAGGGGGCGCTTGGATTCACCCCTCCACTTT. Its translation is CASSVDARGRLDSPLHF.